A selection of T cell receptor beta chains follows, all from one sample in a study of T cells in localized non-small cell lung cancer. Sequencing was performed with immunoSEQ multiplex PCR; in TCRdb, only in-frame clones are kept and a portion is missing. The repertoire holds tens of thousands of clones, around 93% seen once, with approximately 2.2% in the top ten. Source: peripheral blood, taken before any cancer treatment. These receptors originate from a female donor over 55 with stage I lung adenocarcinoma. CDR3s include the opening cysteine and the closing phenylalanine or tryptophan. The D gene is left open where the match is weak. Not every row has a clone size; where given, it reads once, few, many or a size class.

CDR3nt: TGCGCCAGCAGCCACGACAGGGGGTCTAATGAAAAACTGTTTTTT; CDR3aa: CASSHDRGSNEKLFF; d_gene: TRBD1; j_gene: TRBJ1-4; abundance: NA; v_gene: TRBV5-1
CDR3nt: TGTGCCAGTAGTATCACGGCCAGTTTCTCTGGGGCCAACGTCCTGACTTTC; CDR3aa: CASSITASFSGANVLTF; d_gene: NA; j_gene: TRBJ2-6; abundance: NA; v_gene: TRBV19
CDR3nt: TGTGCCAGCAGTGCCGGGACAGGGAACGCTGAAGCCTTCTTT; CDR3aa: CASSAGTGNAEAFF; d_gene: TRBD1; j_gene: TRBJ1-1; abundance: NA; v_gene: TRBV6-1
CDR3nt: TGTGCCAGCAGTCGCGACGGCGGCTCTGGAAACACCATATATTTT; CDR3aa: CASSRDGGSGNTIYF; d_gene: NA; j_gene: TRBJ1-3; abundance: once; v_gene: TRBV6-5
CDR3nt: TGTGCCAGCTCACCAGTAGGGGACACTGAAGCTTTCTTT; CDR3aa: CASSPVGDTEAFF; d_gene: NA; j_gene: TRBJ1-1; abundance: NA; v_gene: TRBV18
CDR3nt: TGTGCCAGCAGTTACATGGGACTAGCGGGCGGGGGCCGCCTCTTC; CDR3aa: CASSYMGLAGGGRLF; d_gene: TRBD2; j_gene: TRBJ2-1; abundance: NA; v_gene: TRBV25-1
CDR3nt: TGTGCCAGCAGCGTAGCTCCAACAGCTGGGGCCAACGTCCTGACTTTC; CDR3aa: CASSVAPTAGANVLTF; d_gene: NA; j_gene: TRBJ2-6; abundance: once; v_gene: TRBV9
CDR3nt: TGCGCCAGCAGCTCCGGGACTAGCTCCCGCTCGGGCGCAGATATGCAGTATTTT; CDR3aa: CASSSGTSSRSGADMQYF; d_gene: TRBD2; j_gene: TRBJ2-3; abundance: NA; v_gene: TRBV5-1
CDR3nt: TGTGCCACCAGCAGAGATCGGCTAGCTTCCGGGGAGCTGTTTTTT; CDR3aa: CATSRDRLASGELFF; d_gene: NA; j_gene: TRBJ2-2; abundance: NA; v_gene: TRBV15
CDR3nt: TGTGCCAGCAGCCTCGACAGGGATCAGCCCCAGCATTTT; CDR3aa: CASSLDRDQPQHF; d_gene: TRBD1; j_gene: TRBJ1-5; abundance: NA; v_gene: TRBV6-5
CDR3nt: TGTGCCAGCAGCTCACACGGGGGCTACGAGCAGTACTTC; CDR3aa: CASSSHGGYEQYF; d_gene: NA; j_gene: TRBJ2-7; abundance: NA; v_gene: TRBV7-2
CDR3nt: TGTGCCAGCAGCCGGGGGGGGACCTACAATGAGCAGTTCTTC; CDR3aa: CASSRGGTYNEQFF; d_gene: TRBD2; j_gene: TRBJ2-1; abundance: NA; v_gene: TRBV7-2
CDR3nt: TGCGCCAGCAGCTTAGGTTCAGGGGGCGACGAGACCCAGTACTTC; CDR3aa: CASSLGSGGDETQYF; d_gene: TRBD1; j_gene: TRBJ2-5; abundance: NA; v_gene: TRBV5-1
CDR3nt: TGTGCCAGCAGTGAACACGGACAGGGCAACACTGAAGCTTTCTTT; CDR3aa: CASSEHGQGNTEAFF; d_gene: TRBD1; j_gene: TRBJ1-1; abundance: NA; v_gene: TRBV25-1
CDR3nt: TGCGCCAGCAGCGCCGGGGGGACAGGTCCTAATGAAAAACTGTTTTTT; CDR3aa: CASSAGGTGPNEKLFF; d_gene: TRBD1; j_gene: TRBJ1-4; abundance: NA; v_gene: TRBV5-1
CDR3nt: TGTGCCAGCGGGACAGAACAAGAGACCCAGTACTTC; CDR3aa: CASGTEQETQYF; d_gene: TRBD1; j_gene: TRBJ2-5; abundance: once; v_gene: TRBV19
CDR3nt: TGCGCCAGCAGGGGGACCGGACAGGGATCTGGCTACACCTTC; CDR3aa: CASRGTGQGSGYTF; d_gene: TRBD1; j_gene: TRBJ1-2; abundance: NA; v_gene: TRBV10-1
CDR3nt: TGTGCCTGGAGTGTAACAGGGGGCACTGAAGCTTTCTTT; CDR3aa: CAWSVTGGTEAFF; d_gene: TRBD1; j_gene: TRBJ1-1; abundance: few; v_gene: TRBV30
CDR3nt: TGTGCCAGCAGCGCTACGGGGACTAGCGGGGGTCGGGAGACCCAGTACTTC; CDR3aa: CASSATGTSGGRETQYF; d_gene: TRBD2; j_gene: TRBJ2-5; abundance: NA; v_gene: TRBV7-9
CDR3nt: TGTGCCTGGTCCGGACAGGGGAACGAAAAACTGTTTTTT; CDR3aa: CAWSGQGNEKLFF; d_gene: TRBD1; j_gene: TRBJ1-4; abundance: once; v_gene: TRBV30
CDR3nt: TGTGCCACCATGGGACAGAAGTTCTACAATGAGCAGTTCTTC; CDR3aa: CATMGQKFYNEQFF; d_gene: TRBD1; j_gene: TRBJ2-1; abundance: NA; v_gene: TRBV28
CDR3nt: TGTGCCAGCAGCTTGGCCAAGGGGGTCCCAGGAGCCCAGCATTTT; CDR3aa: CASSLAKGVPGAQHF; d_gene: NA; j_gene: TRBJ1-5; abundance: NA; v_gene: TRBV5-8
CDR3nt: TGCGCCAGCAGCTTACAGGGGGCTTCCTACAATGAGCAGTTCTTC; CDR3aa: CASSLQGASYNEQFF; d_gene: TRBD1; j_gene: TRBJ2-1; abundance: NA; v_gene: TRBV5-1
CDR3nt: TGTGCCTGGAGTGTCTCAGGGATTAGTGAAAAACTGTTTTTT; CDR3aa: CAWSVSGISEKLFF; d_gene: NA; j_gene: TRBJ1-4; abundance: NA; v_gene: TRBV30
CDR3nt: TGTGCCAGCAGCCCGACGGAGCGCGCAAATGGCTACACCTTC; CDR3aa: CASSPTERANGYTF; d_gene: NA; j_gene: TRBJ1-2; abundance: NA; v_gene: TRBV9
CDR3nt: TGTGCCAGCAGCTACGGGGGGACTAGCACAGATACGCAGTATTTT; CDR3aa: CASSYGGTSTDTQYF; d_gene: TRBD2; j_gene: TRBJ2-3; abundance: NA; v_gene: TRBV2
CDR3nt: TGCGCCAGCAGCGATACGACAGGGGGCTACACTGAAGCTTTCTTT; CDR3aa: CASSDTTGGYTEAFF; d_gene: TRBD1; j_gene: TRBJ1-1; abundance: NA; v_gene: TRBV5-1
CDR3nt: TGCGCCAGCAGCCCTTCGACGGTTTTCAACTATGGCTACACCTTC; CDR3aa: CASSPSTVFNYGYTF; d_gene: NA; j_gene: TRBJ1-2; abundance: NA; v_gene: TRBV4-3
CDR3nt: TGCGCCAGCAGCTTGGGGACAGGGGCCTACAATGAGCAGTTCTTC; CDR3aa: CASSLGTGAYNEQFF; d_gene: TRBD1; j_gene: TRBJ2-1; abundance: NA; v_gene: TRBV5-1
CDR3nt: TGTGCCAGCAGCTCAACCGGGACAGGGGGTATTGGATTCACCGGGGAGCTGTTTTTT; CDR3aa: CASSSTGTGGIGFTGELFF; d_gene: TRBD1; j_gene: TRBJ2-2; abundance: once; v_gene: TRBV5-6
CDR3nt: TGTGCCACCCGACCGGGCGGGGTCGCTGGCTACACCTTC; CDR3aa: CATRPGGVAGYTF; d_gene: NA; j_gene: TRBJ1-2; abundance: NA; v_gene: TRBV6-5
CDR3nt: TGTGCCAGCAGGCGGAGGTCGGCTGGAAACACCATATATTTT; CDR3aa: CASRRRSAGNTIYF; d_gene: NA; j_gene: TRBJ1-3; abundance: NA; v_gene: TRBV6-5
CDR3nt: TGTGCCAGCAGCGTATCTAGCGGGGGGGCGGCGGGCGAGCAGTACTTC; CDR3aa: CASSVSSGGAAGEQYF; d_gene: TRBD2; j_gene: TRBJ2-7; abundance: NA; v_gene: TRBV9
CDR3nt: TGTGCCAGCAGTTCCAGGTTGGGCACTGAAGCTTTCTTT; CDR3aa: CASSSRLGTEAFF; d_gene: NA; j_gene: TRBJ1-1; abundance: NA; v_gene: TRBV6-5
CDR3nt: TGTGCCAGCACGTTCGGGGCAGGCTATGGCTACACCTTC; CDR3aa: CASTFGAGYGYTF; d_gene: NA; j_gene: TRBJ1-2; abundance: NA; v_gene: TRBV18
CDR3nt: TGCGCCAGCAGCCCCTCATACTCTGACAGTTTGGTACGGCAGTACTTC; CDR3aa: CASSPSYSDSLVRQYF; d_gene: NA; j_gene: TRBJ2-7; abundance: NA; v_gene: TRBV4-1
CDR3nt: TGCGCCAGCAGCCAACCGCCGGGACTAGCGGGGGAAGAGACCCAGTACTTC; CDR3aa: CASSQPPGLAGEETQYF; d_gene: TRBD2; j_gene: TRBJ2-5; abundance: NA; v_gene: TRBV4-1
CDR3nt: TGTGCCACCAGCAGAGATCGAACAGGTGAAGCTTTCTTT; CDR3aa: CATSRDRTGEAFF; d_gene: NA; j_gene: TRBJ1-1; abundance: NA; v_gene: TRBV15
CDR3nt: TGTGCCAGTAGTCCCCGAAGGGGGCAGGACACCGGGGAGCTGTTTTTT; CDR3aa: CASSPRRGQDTGELFF; d_gene: TRBD1; j_gene: TRBJ2-2; abundance: NA; v_gene: TRBV19
CDR3nt: TGTGCCAGCAGCTTAGGCCGACTGAACACTGAAGCTTTCTTT; CDR3aa: CASSLGRLNTEAFF; d_gene: NA; j_gene: TRBJ1-1; abundance: NA; v_gene: TRBV7-2
CDR3nt: TGTGCCAGTAGTAATTCCCAGGGTTACGAGCAGTACTTC; CDR3aa: CASSNSQGYEQYF; d_gene: NA; j_gene: TRBJ2-7; abundance: NA; v_gene: TRBV19
CDR3nt: TGTGCCAGCAGTGACTTCGGGACAGCAAATGGCTACACCTTC; CDR3aa: CASSDFGTANGYTF; d_gene: TRBD1; j_gene: TRBJ1-2; abundance: NA; v_gene: TRBV6-5
CDR3nt: TGTGCCAGCAGCTTAGTGGGGGCGGAATGGGTTCTCTTC; CDR3aa: CASSLVGAEWVLF; d_gene: NA; j_gene: TRBJ2-1; abundance: NA; v_gene: TRBV7-8
CDR3nt: TGTGCCAGTAGTCGCGGCCTCATTAGAGATGGCTACACCTTC; CDR3aa: CASSRGLIRDGYTF; d_gene: NA; j_gene: TRBJ1-2; abundance: NA; v_gene: TRBV19
CDR3nt: TGTGCCAGCAGTGTAAAGGACCGCCCCCCGGGGGAGCAGTACTTC; CDR3aa: CASSVKDRPPGEQYF; d_gene: NA; j_gene: TRBJ2-7; abundance: NA; v_gene: TRBV6-5
CDR3nt: TGCGCCAGCAGTCGTCAGCGAGGGGGTGACCCTCGTGTTAATCGCTACACCTTC; CDR3aa: CASSRQRGGDPRVNRYTF; d_gene: NA; j_gene: TRBJ1-2; abundance: NA; v_gene: TRBV23-1
CDR3nt: TGTGCCAGCAGCTTAAGCTGGGACAGGGGAGATACGCAGTATTTT; CDR3aa: CASSLSWDRGDTQYF; d_gene: TRBD1; j_gene: TRBJ2-3; abundance: NA; v_gene: TRBV7-2
CDR3nt: TGCAGCGCCAAGGACAAACCCTTCGATGGCTACACCTTC; CDR3aa: CSAKDKPFDGYTF; d_gene: NA; j_gene: TRBJ1-2; abundance: once; v_gene: TRBV29-1
CDR3nt: TGTGCCAGCAGCGGAGGGACGGGAAATCAGCCCCAGCATTTT; CDR3aa: CASSGGTGNQPQHF; d_gene: NA; j_gene: TRBJ1-5; abundance: NA; v_gene: TRBV2
CDR3nt: TGCAGCGGCGGGGGGGGACTAGGGGACACCATATATTTT; CDR3aa: CSGGGGLGDTIYF; d_gene: NA; j_gene: TRBJ1-3; abundance: NA; v_gene: TRBV29-1
CDR3nt: TGTGCCAGCAGCTTAGGACAGGTCCCAAACACTGAAGCTTTCTTT; CDR3aa: CASSLGQVPNTEAFF; d_gene: NA; j_gene: TRBJ1-1; abundance: NA; v_gene: TRBV7-8